The source of this T cell receptor (beta chain) is a study of control samples from healthy donors and cancer patients. With respect to this clone: The same CDR3 arises from other DNA sequences in this sample as well.

Only in-frame clones appear in the TCRdb table, and some are missing; sequencing was by immunoSEQ multiplex PCR. Of about 130,000 clones in the sample, 75% to 95% were seen once. This CDR3 spans 14 amino acids. Germline CDR1 GTSNPN, CDR2 SVGIG (reference sequence). The ends were cut back, 3 bases at V and 2 bases at J, with 13 bases in the middle. The receptor's source is a man between 18 and 35 years old in good health. This chain links TRBV30 with TRBJ2-5, with D tentatively TRBD1 (6 bases). The specimen was blood. The CDR3 protein is CAWSPGQGQETQYF. DNA for the CDR3: TGTGCCTGGAGCCCCGGTCAGGGGCAAGAGACCCAGTACTTC.